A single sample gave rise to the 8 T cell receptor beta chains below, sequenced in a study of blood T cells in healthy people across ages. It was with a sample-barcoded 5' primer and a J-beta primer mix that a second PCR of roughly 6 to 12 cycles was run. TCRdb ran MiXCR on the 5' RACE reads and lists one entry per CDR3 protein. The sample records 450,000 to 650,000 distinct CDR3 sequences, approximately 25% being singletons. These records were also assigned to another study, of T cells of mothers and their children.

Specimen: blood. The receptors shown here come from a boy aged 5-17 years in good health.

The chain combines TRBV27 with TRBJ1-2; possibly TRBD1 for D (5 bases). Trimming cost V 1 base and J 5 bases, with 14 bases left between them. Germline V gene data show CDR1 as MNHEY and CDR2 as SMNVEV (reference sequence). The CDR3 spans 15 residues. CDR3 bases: TGTGCCAGCAGTTTATTTACAGGTGGAGGTTATGGCTACACCTTC. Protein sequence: CASSLFTGGGYGYTF.

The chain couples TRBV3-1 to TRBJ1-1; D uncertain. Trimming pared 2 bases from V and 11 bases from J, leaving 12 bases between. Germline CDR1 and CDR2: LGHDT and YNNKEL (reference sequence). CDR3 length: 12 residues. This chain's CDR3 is CASSQRTRHAFF. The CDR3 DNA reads TGTGCCAGCAGCCAACGTACAAGACACGCTTTCTTT.

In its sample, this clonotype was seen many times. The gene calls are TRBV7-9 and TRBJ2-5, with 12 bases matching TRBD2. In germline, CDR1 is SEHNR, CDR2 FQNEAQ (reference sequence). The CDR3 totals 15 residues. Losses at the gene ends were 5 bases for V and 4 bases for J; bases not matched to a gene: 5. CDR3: CASSLGLAGRETQYF. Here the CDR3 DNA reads TGTGCCAGCAGCCTGGGACTAGCGGGTCGAGAGACCCAGTACTTC.

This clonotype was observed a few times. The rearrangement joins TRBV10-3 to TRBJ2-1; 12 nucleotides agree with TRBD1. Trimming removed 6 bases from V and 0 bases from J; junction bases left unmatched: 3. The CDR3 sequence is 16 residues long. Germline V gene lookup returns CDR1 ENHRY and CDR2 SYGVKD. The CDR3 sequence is CAIRGTGGGSYNEQFF. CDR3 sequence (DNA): TGTGCCATCAGGGGGACAGGGGGCGGCTCCTACAATGAGCAGTTCTTC.

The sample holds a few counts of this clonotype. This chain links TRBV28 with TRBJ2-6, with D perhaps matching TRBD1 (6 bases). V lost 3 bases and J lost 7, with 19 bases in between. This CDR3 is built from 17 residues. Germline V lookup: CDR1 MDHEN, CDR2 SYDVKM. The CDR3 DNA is TGTGCCAGCAGTTTTTTAGACAGGCTAGCAGGTGCCAACGTCCTGACTTTC. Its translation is CASSFLDRLAGANVLTF.

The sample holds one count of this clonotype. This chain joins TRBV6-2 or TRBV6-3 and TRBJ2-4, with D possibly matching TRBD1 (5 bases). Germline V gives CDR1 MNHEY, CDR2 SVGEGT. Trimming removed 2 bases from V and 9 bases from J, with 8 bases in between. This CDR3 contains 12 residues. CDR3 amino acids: CASSYPGIIQYF. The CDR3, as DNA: TGTGCCAGCAGTTACCCAGGGATCATTCAGTACTTC.

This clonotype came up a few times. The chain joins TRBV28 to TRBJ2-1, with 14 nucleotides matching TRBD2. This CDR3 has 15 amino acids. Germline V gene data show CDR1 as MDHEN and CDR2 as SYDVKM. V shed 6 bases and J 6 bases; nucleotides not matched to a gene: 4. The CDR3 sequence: CASSKGLAGANEQFF. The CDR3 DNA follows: TGTGCCAGCAGCAAGGGACTAGCGGGAGCCAATGAGCAGTTCTTC.

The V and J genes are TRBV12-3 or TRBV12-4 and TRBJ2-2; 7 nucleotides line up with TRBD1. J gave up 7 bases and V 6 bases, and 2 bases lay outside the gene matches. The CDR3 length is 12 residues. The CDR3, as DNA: TGTGCCAGCAGCTCAGGGGGCGGGGAGCTGTTTTTT. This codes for CASSSGGGELFF.